The present T cell receptor (beta chain) was sequenced within a study of shared clonotypes between healthy human individuals. Study overall: Each donor contributed plates that comprised three CD4 naive, three CD4 memory, two CD8 naive and one CD8 memory.

The CDR3 has 14 amino acids. V gave up 1 base and J gave up 3 bases, with 10 bases separating them. Looked up from germline, CDR1 is MGHRA and CDR2 is YSYEKL. Researchers divided each subset's genomic DNA evenly across several immunoSEQ plates. Assay: immunoSEQ multiplex PCR; the TCRdb copy retains only in-frame clones and omits some. This sample carries under 2,000,000 clones, approximately 94% of them seen once, and the ten largest clones take 1.2%. Concerning this clone itself: Its target is unknown.

Terminally differentiated effector memory CD45RA+ cells were excluded from the naive CD8 cells, which were CD45RO-negative and positively selected for CCR7. None of the donors, who were healthy HIV-negative adults, had recently had acute infections or vaccinations. Study-wide results and limits: Shared clonotypes across all four donors exceeded non-shared ones in generation probability.

What was sequenced was naive CD8+ T cells sorted from blood. This chain joins TRBV4-1 and TRBJ2-7; D is unclear. The TCR was taken from a man aged 18 to 29 in good health. DNA of the CDR3: TGCGCCAGCAGCCAAGTCACGGAGCACTACGAGCAGTACTTC. This encodes CASSQVTEHYEQYF.